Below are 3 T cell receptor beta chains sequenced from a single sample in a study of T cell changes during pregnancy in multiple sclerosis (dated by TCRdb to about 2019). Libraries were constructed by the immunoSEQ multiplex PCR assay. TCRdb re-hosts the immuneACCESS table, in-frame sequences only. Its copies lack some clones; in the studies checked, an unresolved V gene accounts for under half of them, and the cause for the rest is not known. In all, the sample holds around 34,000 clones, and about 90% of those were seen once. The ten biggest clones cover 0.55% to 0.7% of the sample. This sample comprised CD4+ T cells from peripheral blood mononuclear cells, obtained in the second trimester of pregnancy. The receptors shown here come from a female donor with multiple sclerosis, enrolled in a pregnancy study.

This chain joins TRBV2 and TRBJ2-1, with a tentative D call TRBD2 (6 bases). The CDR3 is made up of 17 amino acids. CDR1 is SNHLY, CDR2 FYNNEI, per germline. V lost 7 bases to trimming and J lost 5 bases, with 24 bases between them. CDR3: CASKLGPRLGLNNEQFF. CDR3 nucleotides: TGTGCCAGCAAATTGGGCCCCCGACTAGGTTTGAACAATGAGCAGTTCTTC.

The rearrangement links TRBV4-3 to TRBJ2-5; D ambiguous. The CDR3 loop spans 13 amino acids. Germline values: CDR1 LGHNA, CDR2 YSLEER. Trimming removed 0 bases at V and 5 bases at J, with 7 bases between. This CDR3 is CASSQDRFETQYF. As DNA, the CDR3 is TGCGCCAGCAGCCAAGATCGGTTCGAGACCCAGTACTTC.

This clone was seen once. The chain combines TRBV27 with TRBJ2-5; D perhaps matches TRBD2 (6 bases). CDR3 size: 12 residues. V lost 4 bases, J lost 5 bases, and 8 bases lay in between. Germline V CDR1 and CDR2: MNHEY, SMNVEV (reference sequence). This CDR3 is CASSWGGETQYF. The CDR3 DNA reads TGTGCCAGCAGTTGGGGAGGTGAGACCCAGTACTTC.